This T cell receptor beta chain was sequenced in a study of technical replicates of blood from several donors (dated 2017 in TCRdb). The CDR3 has 15 amino acids, counting the end cysteine and phenylalanine. The kept DNA is CDR3 alone, 45 bases in frame from the first base. Between the V and J ends, shortened by 5 bases and 11 bases respectively, the junction contains 24 bases. According to the germline V gene (reference sequence), CDR1 reads SEHNR and CDR2 reads FQNEAQ. The receptor library was made with the immunoSEQ multiplex PCR assay. TCRdb took over this immuneACCESS table, retaining in-frame rearrangements with V and J assigned. Such tables are incomplete; in checked studies, under half of the missing clones stem from an unresolved V gene, and the remainder is unexplained. Counted in this sample were about 48,000 clones; 92% of them appeared once. The ten top clones hold 3% to 5% of the sample.

Points on this clone: What antigen it recognizes has not been identified. Within one base of it there is no much larger clone, and no base qualities were kept.

The source of this sequence is a human donor in good health. Some clones in this sample may be carry-over from other donors' samples. Input material: PBMCs. The rearrangement joined TRBV7-9 to TRBJ1-1; the D gene cannot be resolved reliably. The nucleotide sequence is TGTGCCAGCAGCCCATACGGTAGCCGTCAGAAACCTGCTTTCTTT. This yields the protein CASSPYGSRQKPAFF.